Given below is one T cell receptor (beta chain) in context. This specimen belongs to a study of blood T cell repertoires in COVID-19. On the study more broadly: Italy, Spain and the United States were the sources of the convalescent and acute COVID-19 samples. In each case, the material was cDNA or gDNA derived from T cells, B-cell-depleted T cells, or PBMCs.

How the authors handled the data: Amplification of reference gene primers provided the estimated nucleated cell counts. Sequenced by immunoSEQ multiplex PCR; TCRdb stores in-frame clones only, minus some. The V and J calls and clone size were taken over from that table, and D and trimming were inferred from the DNA. Of some 150,000 clones in the sample, approximately 85% were seen once. The germline CDR1 and CDR2 sequences are LNHDA and SQIVND (reference sequence). The CDR3 is 16 residues long. V was pared by 1 base and J by 8 bases, with 2 bases of the junction left unmatched. The chain couples TRBV19 to TRBJ2-1; TRBD2 matches 16 bases. Sequencing was done on a sample of peripheral blood. This TCR was recovered from a man aged 60 to 75 who had recovered from COVID-19. The CDR3 is CASSIVGTSGGDEQFF. In DNA form, the CDR3 reads TGTGCCAGTAGTATAGTCGGGACTAGCGGGGGGGATGAGCAGTTCTTC. Full variable domain (remainder filled in from reference TRBV19 and TRBJ2-1): DGGITQSPKYLFRKEGQNVTLSCEQNLNHDAMYWYRQDPGQGLRLIYYSQIVNDFQKGDIAEGYSVSREKKESFPLTVTSAQKNPTAFYLCASSIVGTSGGDEQFFGPGTRLTVL.